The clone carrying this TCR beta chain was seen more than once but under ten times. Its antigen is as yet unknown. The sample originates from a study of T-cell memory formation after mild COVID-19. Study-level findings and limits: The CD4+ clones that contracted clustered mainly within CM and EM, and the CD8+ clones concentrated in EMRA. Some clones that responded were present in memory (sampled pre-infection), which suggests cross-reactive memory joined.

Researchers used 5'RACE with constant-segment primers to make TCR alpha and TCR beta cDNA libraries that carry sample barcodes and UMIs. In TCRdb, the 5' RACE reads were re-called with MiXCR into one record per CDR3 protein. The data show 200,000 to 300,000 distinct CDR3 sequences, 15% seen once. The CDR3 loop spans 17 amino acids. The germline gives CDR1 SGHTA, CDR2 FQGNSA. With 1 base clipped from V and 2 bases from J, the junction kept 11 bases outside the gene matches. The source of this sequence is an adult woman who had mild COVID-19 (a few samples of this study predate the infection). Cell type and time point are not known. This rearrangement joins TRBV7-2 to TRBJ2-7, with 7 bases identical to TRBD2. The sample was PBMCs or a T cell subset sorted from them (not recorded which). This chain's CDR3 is CASSLVGGRLGTYEQYF. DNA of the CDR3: TGTGCCAGCAGCTTAGTTGGCGGGAGACTCGGGACCTACGAGCAGTACTTC.